This passage covers 16 T cell receptor beta chains from one sample sequenced in a study of shared clonotypes between healthy human individuals. Clones were sequenced by immunoSEQ multiplex PCR, and TCRdb holds only the in-frame ones, with some missing. The table records about 710,000 clones, less than 80% of them present only once. The sample taken for sequencing was memory CD4+ T cells sorted from blood. Subset: CD45RA-negative fraction. These receptors all stem from a woman in her 30s in good health.

CDR3 DNA sequence: TGTGCCAGCTCAGGACAGGGTGGAGATGCCTACAATGAGCAGTTCTTC. It is translated as CASSGQGGDAYNEQFF. This chain joins TRBV18 and TRBJ2-1; 8 nucleotides agree with TRBD1. CDR1 and CDR2 (germline): KGHSH, LQKENI. The CDR3 totals 16 residues. J was trimmed by 2 bases and V by 5 bases; bases with no gene match: 8.

The chain uses TRBV5-4 and TRBJ2-7, with D tentatively TRBD2 (6 bases). This CDR3 has 15 residues. Germline V gene lookup returns CDR1 SGHNT and CDR2 YYREEE (reference sequence). V lost 0 bases and J lost 3, with 13 bases in between. CDR3 amino acids: CASSLDWRGGYEQYF. CDR3 nucleotides: TGTGCCAGCAGCTTGGATTGGCGGGGCGGCTACGAGCAGTACTTC.

This clone was seen only once. The rearrangement joins TRBV27 to TRBJ2-7; D is perhaps TRBD1 (5 bases). This CDR3 is built from 15 residues. Germline V gives CDR1 MNHEY, CDR2 SMNVEV (reference sequence). V lost 5 bases and J 4 bases, leaving 18 bases between the germline ends. CDR3 nucleotide sequence: TGTGCCAGCAGTGACTCACAGGAAAATCGGTACGAGCAGTACTTC. As protein: CASSDSQENRYEQYF.

This chain uses TRBV29-1 with TRBJ1-2, with D tentatively TRBD1 (5 bases). The CDR3 is 11 residues long. Germline V lookup: CDR1 SQVTM, CDR2 ANQGSEA. Trimming pared 7 bases from V and 8 bases from J, leaving 14 bases between. The CDR3, as DNA: TGCAGCGGTAGGGAGGGACGGGGCTACACCTTC. It encodes CSGREGRGYTF.

This sequence joins TRBV6-9 and TRBJ1-5, with 7 bases identical to TRBD1. The V gene's germline CDR1 is MNHGY and CDR2 SVAAGI. Unmatched junction bases numbered 10, after V lost 8 bases and J lost 0 bases. The CDR3 is made up of 16 amino acids. The CDR3: CASFPDRQNSNQPQHF. CDR3 sequence (DNA): TGTGCCAGCTTCCCGGACAGGCAGAATAGCAATCAGCCCCAGCATTTT.

There are many counts of this clone. The chain joins TRBV4-1 to TRBJ1-3; no definite D call. CDR1 and CDR2 (germline): MGHRA, YSYEKL. This CDR3 has 14 residues. With 0 bases removed from V and 7 bases from J, the gap between germline ends came to 10 bases. DNA for the CDR3: TGCGCCAGCAGCCAAGATCCCGGATCTAACACCATATATTTT. The encoded protein is CASSQDPGSNTIYF.

The V call is TRBV11-2, the J call TRBJ2-7; the match to TRBD2 covers 9 bases. This CDR3 region has 15 residues. Unmatched junction bases numbered 5, after V lost 4 bases and J lost 1 base. Germline loops: CDR1 SGHAT, CDR2 FQNNGV. This CDR3 reads CASSSRTSASYEQYF. CDR3 sequence (DNA): TGTGCCAGCAGCTCGAGGACTAGCGCATCCTACGAGCAGTACTTC.

The chain recombines TRBV18 with TRBJ2-7; D not certain. CDR1 and CDR2 from the germline V gene are KGHSH and LQKENI. This CDR3 has 14 residues. The V gene lost 3 bases and the J gene lost 3 bases, with 12 bases spanning the gap. The CDR3 coding sequence is TGTGCCAGCTCACCTGAAGGTGGAATCTACGAGCAGTACTTC. Protein product: CASSPEGGIYEQYF.

The sample holds a few counts of this clone. This chain joins TRBV23-1 and TRBJ2-1, with D perhaps TRBD1 (6 bases). Being an ORF, TRBV23-1 has a function that is uncertain. CDR3 length equals 13 residues. Trimming stripped 4 bases from V and 3 bases from J, with 7 bases between. Here the CDR3 reads CASSLDSYNEQFF. Here the CDR3 DNA reads TGCGCCAGCAGTCTGGACAGCTACAATGAGCAGTTCTTC.

The rearrangement joins TRBV4-2 to TRBJ1-3; 9 positions match TRBD1. The V gene's germline CDR1 is LGHNA and CDR2 YNFKEQ. V lost 1 base, J lost 3 bases, and 4 bases stayed unmatched. This CDR3 contains 16 residues. The CDR3 nucleotides are TGTGCCAGCAGCCAAGCCACAGGGGGCGATGGAAACACCATATATTTT. Its protein product is CASSQATGGDGNTIYF.

The chain employs TRBV5-1 and TRBJ2-7, with 7 nucleotides matching TRBD2. Germline values: CDR1 SGHRS, CDR2 YFSETQ. With V trimmed by 0 bases and J by 3 bases, 0 bases remained unmatched. The CDR3 loop spans 13 amino acids. In DNA, the CDR3 is TGCGCCAGCAGCTTGGAGCGGGACTACGAGCAGTACTTC. This gives the protein CASSLERDYEQYF.

This chain joins TRBV19 and TRBJ2-7, with 9 bases identical to TRBD2. There are 15 residues in the CDR3. The germline gives CDR1 LNHDA, CDR2 SQIVND (reference sequence). J lost 3 bases, V lost 3 bases, and 6 bases had no gene match. CDR3 residues: CASSMSSGNIYEQYF. The CDR3 DNA is TGTGCCAGTAGTATGTCTAGCGGGAACATCTACGAGCAGTACTTC.

This clone was recorded a few times. V and J are TRBV4-1 and TRBJ2-4; 10 nucleotides agree with TRBD1. The CDR3 extends over 17 amino acids. Germline V lookup: CDR1 MGHRA, CDR2 YSYEKL. The V segment lost 0 bases and the J segment 0 bases; nucleotides outside the gene matches: 2. CDR3 loop: CASSQDGQGEAKNIQYF. CDR3 in DNA: TGCGCCAGCAGCCAAGACGGACAGGGGGAAGCCAAAAACATTCAGTACTTC.

The V gene is TRBV18, the J gene TRBJ2-2; D assignment may be TRBD1 or TRBD2 (5 bases each). Trimming removed 3 bases from V and 2 bases from J, with 13 bases in between. There are 16 residues in the CDR3. The germline gives CDR1 KGHSH, CDR2 LQKENI. The CDR3 sequence is CASSPLLGENTGELFF. The CDR3 nucleotides read TGTGCCAGCTCACCGCTACTGGGGGAAAACACCGGGGAGCTGTTTTTT.

The V gene is TRBV27, the J gene TRBJ2-2; TRBD2 might be the D (6 bases). The CDR3 loop spans 14 amino acids. Germline loops: CDR1 MNHEY, CDR2 SMNVEV (reference sequence). V was trimmed by 8 bases and J by 5 bases, leaving 15 bases between them. DNA for the CDR3: TGTGCCAGCTCCCCGGGCGGGGAAACCGGGGAGCTGTTTTTT. This codes for CASSPGGETGELFF.

CDR3 region: CASSPGGWTEAFF. CDR3 coding DNA: TGTGCCAGCTCACCAGGGGGATGGACTGAAGCTTTCTTT. The V gene is TRBV18, the J gene TRBJ1-1, with D perhaps TRBD1 (5 bases). V dropped 2 bases and J dropped 5 bases, with 9 bases sitting between them. This CDR3 is 13 amino acids long. The germline V gene encodes CDR1 KGHSH and CDR2 LQKENI.